These 19 T cell receptor beta chains originate from one sample sequenced in a study of T cell responses to AZD1222 COVID-19 vaccine. Assay used: immunoSEQ multiplex PCR; TCRdb lists only in-frame clones, some missing. The table lists nearly 110,000 clones, about 93% of them singletons. The starting material was peripheral blood, obtained on day 0 of AZD1222 vaccination. The receptor set was obtained from an adult in good health.

As concerns this clone: The same CDR3 is also encoded by other DNA sequences in this sample. V usage is TRBV12-3 or TRBV12-4 and J usage is TRBJ1-5; D gene ambiguous. Trimming cost V 3 bases and J 1 base, with 4 bases left between them. This CDR3 has 13 amino acids. In DNA form, the CDR3 reads TGTGCCAGCAGTTTCAGCAGCAATCAGCCCCAGCATTTT. It translates to CASSFSSNQPQHF.

The V gene is TRBV7-2, the J gene TRBJ2-5, with TRBD1 matching 8 bases. CDR1 and CDR2 (germline): SGHTA, FQGNSA. The CDR3 runs to 16 residues. V shed 5 bases and J 5 bases; nucleotides not matched to a gene: 13. This CDR3 is CASSPWRTGRQETQYF. In nucleotides, the CDR3 is TGTGCCAGCAGCCCTTGGCGGACAGGGCGACAGGAGACCCAGTACTTC.

The gene calls are TRBV6-5 and TRBJ2-1; D unclear. Trimming stripped 5 bases from V and 0 bases from J, with 11 bases between. Germline CDR1 is MNHEY and CDR2 is SVGAGI. The CDR3 covers 15 residues. As DNA, the CDR3 is TGTGCCAGCAGTCTGGGCTGGAGCTCCTACAATGAGCAGTTCTTC. This codes for CASSLGWSSYNEQFF.

As to this clone: The junction and the germline gene differ at one end; a read error may be behind it. V and J are TRBV2 and TRBJ1-2; 8 bases align to TRBD1. CDR3 length: 14 residues. Germline CDR1 SNHLY, CDR2 FYNNEI. In DNA form, the CDR3 reads TGTGCCAGCAGCGAAGACAGGGGCAACTATGGCTACACCTTC. It codes for CASSEDRGNYGYTF. The full variable domain, in which reference TRBV2 and TRBJ1-2 provide the parts outside the CDR3, is EPEVTQTPSHQVTQMGQEVILRCVPISNHLYFYWYRQILGQKVEFLVSFYNNEISEKSEIFDDQFSVERPDGSNFTLKIRSTKLEDSAMYFCASSEDRGNYGYTFGSGTRLTVV.

This chain connects TRBV4-3 to TRBJ1-6; D gene uncertain. This CDR3 contains 16 residues. Germline-derived CDR1 and CDR2 are LGHNA and YSLEER. Trimming cost V 0 bases and J 1 base, with 7 bases left between them. CDR3 protein: CASSQDIQSYNSPLHF. In nucleotides, the CDR3 is TGCGCCAGCAGCCAAGACATTCAATCCTATAATTCACCCCTCCACTTT.

The rearrangement links TRBV7-2 to TRBJ2-1; tentatively, D is TRBD2 (6 bases). Trimming removed 1 base at V and 5 bases at J, with 9 bases between. Germline V gene data show CDR1 as SGHTA and CDR2 as FQGNSA. This CDR3 region has 14 residues. The CDR3 coding sequence is TGTGCCAGCAGCTTAGTCGGGGGAAACAATGAGCAGTTCTTC. Encoded protein: CASSLVGGNNEQFF.

The gene calls are TRBV5-4 and TRBJ2-7, with 8 bases lining up with TRBD2. With 4 bases clipped from V and 7 bases from J, the junction kept 13 bases outside the gene matches. Germline V gene data show CDR1 as SGHNT and CDR2 as YYREEE (reference sequence). The CDR3 has 15 residues. CDR3 in amino acids: CASSHARGAVGEQYF. The CDR3 DNA follows: TGTGCCAGCAGCCATGCGCGGGGGGCTGTAGGGGAGCAGTACTTC.

The chain couples TRBV2 to TRBJ1-2; D is uncertain. Germline values: CDR1 SNHLY, CDR2 FYNNEI. This CDR3 is built from 9 residues. Trimming cost V 6 bases and J 8 bases, with 4 bases left between them. The CDR3 region has the DNA TGTGCCAGCAGGGAGGGCTACACCTTC. Residues: CASREGYTF.

The genes are TRBV24-1 and TRBJ1-5, with D unresolved. Deletions cut 7 bases from V and 6 bases from J, with 15 bases between. There are 14 residues in the CDR3. Germline values: CDR1 KGHDR, CDR2 SFDVKD. As DNA, the CDR3 is TGTGCCACCAGGCCGGGTGTGGGGATTCAGCCCCAGCATTTT. Its protein product is CATRPGVGIQPQHF.

The CDR3 sequence is CASSFASGNTIYF. In DNA form, the CDR3 reads TGTGCCAGCAGTTTTGCCTCTGGAAACACCATATATTTT. The J gene is TRBJ1-3, the V gene TRBV28; D unclear. V was shortened by 3 bases and J by 0 bases, with 3 bases between the two germline ends. CDR3 length: 13 residues. Germline values: CDR1 MDHEN, CDR2 SYDVKM.

The DNA for the CDR3 is TGTGCCAGCAGCTTAGCGGGGACGGCTGCGGGTGGGCAGCAGTACTTC. Protein sequence: CASSLAGTAAGGQQYF. This chain links TRBV7-9 with TRBJ2-7; D possibly uses TRBD1 or TRBD2 (5 bases each). This CDR3 contains 16 residues. Germline CDR1 and CDR2: SEHNR and FQNEAQ (reference sequence). Trimming pared 0 bases from V and 8 bases from J, leaving 20 bases between.

This clone was seen once. The V and J genes are TRBV27 and TRBJ2-7; D is undetermined. The CDR3 spans 14 residues. In germline, CDR1 is MNHEY, CDR2 SMNVEV (reference sequence). Trimming took 2 bases from V and 2 from J, leaving 10 bases between them. This CDR3 reads CASSLQAATYEQYF. CDR3 coding DNA: TGTGCCAGCAGTTTACAGGCAGCAACCTACGAGCAGTACTTC.

The chain carries TRBV9 and TRBJ1-2; D gene unclear. The germline V gene has CDR1 SGDLS and CDR2 YYNGEE. This CDR3 has 12 residues. V lost 7 bases, J lost 5 bases, and 12 bases lay in between. The CDR3 bases are TGTGCCAGCGGGCCAGATTTATATGGCTACACCTTC. Its protein is CASGPDLYGYTF.

The rearrangement joins TRBV7-7 to TRBJ2-7; D is unresolved. The germline V gene encodes CDR1 SSHAT and CDR2 FNYEAQ (reference sequence). CDR3 size: 13 residues. Trimming cost V 1 base and J 7 bases, with 11 bases left between them. The DNA of the CDR3 is TGTGCCAGCAGCTTAGGGTCAGGTGAAGAGCAGTACTTC. Its protein is CASSLGSGEEQYF.

V is TRBV19 and J is TRBJ1-2; weak D call: TRBD1 (6 bases). Germline values: CDR1 LNHDA, CDR2 SQIVND (reference sequence). Between the trimmed V and J ends, which lost 5 bases and 10 bases, there was a span of 11 bases. The CDR3 sequence is 11 residues long. This CDR3 reads CASSRGAAYTF. The CDR3 DNA follows: TGTGCCAGTAGTCGGGGGGCCGCCTACACCTTC.

The chain carries TRBV4-3 and TRBJ2-3; TRBD2 matches 9 bases. This CDR3 spans 19 amino acids. CDR1 LGHNA and CDR2 YSLEER come from the germline V gene. J gave up 2 bases and V 0 bases, and 12 bases lay outside the gene matches. The CDR3 loop reads CASSQDRNRAGGTTDTQYF. The CDR3 nucleotides are TGCGCCAGCAGCCAAGATCGAAACCGAGCGGGGGGTACCACAGATACGCAGTATTTT.

CDR3 region: CASSQVGTDSPLHF. The CDR3 nucleotides read TGTGCCAGCAGCCAAGTGGGTACGGATTCACCCCTCCACTTT. The chain couples TRBV4-2 to TRBJ1-6, with D hard to call. Germline V CDR1 and CDR2: LGHNA, YNFKEQ. Trimming pared 1 base from V and 8 bases from J, leaving 9 bases between. The CDR3 has 14 residues.

The chain combines TRBV5-6 with TRBJ2-3, with D possibly TRBD2 on 6 matching bases. The CDR3 loop spans 12 amino acids. Trimming pared 6 bases from V and 4 bases from J, leaving 9 bases between. The germline CDR1 and CDR2 sequences are SGHDT and YYEEEE. CDR3 DNA: TGTGCCAGCAACCGGAGGGCAGATACGCAGTATTTT. It encodes CASNRRADTQYF.

This sequence joins TRBV6-5 and TRBJ2-3, with D perhaps TRBD1 or TRBD2 (5 bases each). Germline V gene data show CDR1 as MNHEY and CDR2 as SVGAGI. V lost 7 bases to trimming and J lost 6 bases, with 8 bases between them. The CDR3 is 11 residues long. The DNA of the CDR3 is TGTGCCAGCACTTGGGGGGATACGCAGTATTTT. Its translation: CASTWGDTQYF.